Shown below are 18 T cell receptor beta chains from a single sample sequenced in a study of Ad26.COV2.S vaccination and SARS-CoV-2 variants. Libraries were prepared by immunoSEQ multiplex PCR; TCRdb keeps only in-frame clonotypes and omits some of them. Among roughly 400,000 clones, about 90% were seen once, and the ten largest hold roughly 4%. Treatment noted: 15 to 20 received Ad26.COV2.S at low or high dose, single or two shots; 5 received placebo; per-sample allocation not given. At day 63 after the first vaccine or placebo injection, samples were drawn. The sequencing used peripheral blood, collected in a trial of Ad26.COV2.S vaccine versus placebo. These receptor sequences come from a person between 18 and 59 years old who received the Ad26.COV2.S COVID-19 vaccine or a placebo.

The chain employs TRBV19 and TRBJ1-1; maybe TRBD1 (5 bases). The CDR3 spans 14 residues. The V end was cut by 6 bases, the J end by 1 base, with 12 bases between. The V gene's germline CDR1 is LNHDA and CDR2 SQIVND (reference sequence). CDR3 amino acids: CASRPTGRNTEAFF. The CDR3 DNA reads TGTGCCAGTAGGCCGACGGGGCGGAACACTGAAGCTTTCTTT.

This clone came up once. V is TRBV2 and J is TRBJ2-2; 12 nucleotides line up with TRBD2. With V trimmed by 6 bases and J by 2 bases, 4 bases remained unmatched. The CDR3 runs to 16 residues. Looked up from germline, CDR1 is SNHLY and CDR2 is FYNNEI. The CDR3 DNA sequence: TGTGCCAGCAGCCTAGCGGGAGGGAGTAACACCGGGGAGCTGTTTTTT. Its translation: CASSLAGGSNTGELFF. The full variable domain, in which reference TRBV2 and TRBJ2-2 provide the parts outside the CDR3, is EPEVTQTPSHQVTQMGQEVILRCVPISNHLYFYWYRQILGQKVEFLVSFYNNEISEKSEIFDDQFSVERPDGSNFTLKIRSTKLEDSAMYFCASSLAGGSNTGELFFGEGSRLTVL.

This clone was found once. This sequence joins TRBV7-2 and TRBJ1-1; 10 nucleotides agree with TRBD1. Per the germline V gene, CDR1 is SGHTA and CDR2 is FQGNSA. J gave up 5 bases and V 6 bases, and 12 bases lay outside the gene matches. The length of the CDR3 is 16 residues. The CDR3 nucleotides are TGTGCCAGCAGTTTCACCGGGACAGGGGTGTGGACTGAAGCTTTCTTT. Protein: CASSFTGTGVWTEAFF.

This clone was seen only a few times. The chain combines TRBV2 with TRBJ2-7; unclear D gene. Per the germline V gene, CDR1 is SNHLY and CDR2 is FYNNEI. The V end lost 6 bases, the J end lost 3 bases, and 12 bases lay between the germline ends. This CDR3 is 13 amino acids long. Here the CDR3 DNA reads TGTGCCAGCAGCCGAGACCCGATCTACGAGCAGTACTTC. Protein: CASSRDPIYEQYF.

V gene TRBV7-3 combines with J gene TRBJ2-7; no definite D call. This CDR3 contains 16 residues. CDR1 is SGHTA and CDR2 is FQGTGA in the germline V gene. The germline V and J ends were trimmed by 1 base and 4 bases, with 17 bases remaining between them. The CDR3 spells CASSLMRSDLLYEQYF. The CDR3 nucleotides are TGTGCCAGCAGCTTAATGAGGTCCGATCTCCTATACGAGCAGTACTTC.

This chain joins TRBV7-2 and TRBJ1-6, with 10 bases matching TRBD1. This CDR3 is 15 amino acids long. Losses at the gene ends were 1 base for V and 8 bases for J; bases not matched to a gene: 2. From germline, CDR1 is SGHTA and CDR2 FQGNSA. CDR3 loop: CASSLEGTGDSPLHF. The CDR3 region has the DNA TGTGCCAGCAGCTTAGAGGGGACAGGGGATTCACCCCTCCACTTT.

This clone was recorded once. V gene TRBV6-6 combines with J gene TRBJ2-7, with 9 nucleotides matching TRBD1. This CDR3 region has 15 residues. Unmatched junction bases numbered 11, after V lost 6 bases and J lost 5 bases. The germline V gene has CDR1 MNHNY and CDR2 SVGAGI (reference sequence). Written as DNA, the CDR3 is TGTGCCAGCAGCCTCCTCCCGGGACAGGGAAACGAGCAGTACTTC. Residues: CASSLLPGQGNEQYF.

The chain joins TRBV7-9 to TRBJ2-3; 8 bases fit TRBD1. The germline gives CDR1 SEHNR, CDR2 FQNEAQ (reference sequence). V dropped 8 bases and J dropped 2; count of bases not matched to a gene: 6. The CDR3 has 14 residues. The CDR3 loop reads CASRDRTSTDTQYF. DNA for the CDR3: TGTGCCAGCCGGGACAGGACTTCCACAGATACGCAGTATTTT.

The chain is built from TRBV7-9 and TRBJ1-4, with D possibly matching TRBD1 (6 bases). The ends were cut back, 5 bases at V and 10 bases at J, with 14 bases in the middle. This CDR3 comprises 13 residues. Per the germline V gene, CDR1 is SEHNR and CDR2 is FQNEAQ (reference sequence). DNA of the CDR3: TGTGCCAGCAGCACGGGACACGGAGGAAAACTGTTTTTT. Residues: CASSTGHGGKLFF.

V usage is TRBV9 and J usage is TRBJ2-3; TRBD2 matches 9 bases. Germline V gene lookup returns CDR1 SGDLS and CDR2 YYNGEE. This CDR3 is built from 16 residues. V lost 3 bases, J lost 5 bases, and 10 bases stayed unmatched. The CDR3 here is CASSGGLARNEDTQYF. The DNA of the CDR3 is TGTGCCAGCAGCGGCGGACTAGCGCGAAACGAAGATACGCAGTATTTT.

The rearrangement links TRBV28 to TRBJ2-7, with D uncertain. Germline-derived CDR1 and CDR2 are MDHEN and SYDVKM. Trimming shortened V by 3 bases and J by 3 bases, and 18 bases separated the two germline ends. The CDR3 runs to 16 residues. DNA of the CDR3: TGTGCCAGCAGTTTGGATGCCGAGCATGGGGTCTACGAGCAGTACTTC. Its protein product is CASSLDAEHGVYEQYF.

The chain employs TRBV6-2 or TRBV6-3 and TRBJ2-1; TRBD2 matches at 15 bases. After removal of 6 bases from V and 7 bases from J, the junction contained 10 bases not matched to a gene. This CDR3 spans 17 amino acids. Per germline, CDR1 MNHEY and CDR2 SVGEGT. In DNA form, the CDR3 reads TGTGCCAGCAGCCGGACTAGCGGGAGGGCCTATGAAAATGAGCAGTTCTTC. This encodes CASSRTSGRAYENEQFF.

The chain's CDR3 is CASSLEVQSSPGTQYF. CDR3 DNA sequence: TGTGCCAGCAGCTTGGAAGTCCAGTCTTCCCCGGGGACCCAGTACTTC. V and J are TRBV5-5 and TRBJ2-5; D gene ambiguous. The CDR3 spans 16 residues. V was pared by 0 bases and J by 7 bases, with 19 bases between. Germline loops: CDR1 SGHKS, CDR2 YYEKEE (reference sequence).

The V and J genes are TRBV10-3 and TRBJ2-7; TRBD2 matches 9 bases. The J segment lost 1 base and the V segment lost 3 bases, leaving 4 bases of the junction unmatched. Germline CDR1 ENHRY, CDR2 SYGVKD. The CDR3 consists of 15 residues. CDR3 DNA: TGTGCCATCAGTGATAGCGGGAGTGGATCCTACGAGCAGTACTTC. Amino acid sequence: CAISDSGSGSYEQYF.

The V gene is TRBV7-2, the J gene TRBJ2-2; TRBD1 matches at 8 bases. Trimming removed 5 bases from V and 3 bases from J; junction bases left unmatched: 5. The CDR3 spans 15 residues. Looked up from germline, CDR1 is SGHTA and CDR2 is FQGNSA. CDR3 residues: CASSVRGLDTGELFF. The DNA for the CDR3 is TGTGCCAGCAGCGTCAGGGGGCTTGACACCGGGGAGCTGTTTTTT. Complete variable domain (other parts from reference TRBV7-2 and TRBJ2-2): GAGVSQSPSNKVTEKGKDVELRCDPISGHTALYWYRQSLGQGLEFLIYFQGNSAPDKSGLPSDRFSAERTGGSVSTLTIQRTQQEDSAVYLCASSVRGLDTGELFFGEGSRLTVL.

The V and J genes are TRBV19 and TRBJ2-6; D not certain. V lost 3 bases and J lost 0, with 3 bases in between. CDR1 LNHDA and CDR2 SQIVND come from the germline V gene (reference sequence). The length of the CDR3 is 14 residues. This CDR3 reads CASSMNSGANVLTF. As DNA, the CDR3 is TGTGCCAGTAGTATGAACTCTGGGGCCAACGTCCTGACTTTC.

This clone was counted once. V usage is TRBV11-2 and J usage is TRBJ2-1, with D tentatively TRBD2 (6 bases). The length of the CDR3 is 14 residues. V lost 7 bases and J 5 bases, leaving 15 bases between the germline ends. Per germline, CDR1 SGHAT and CDR2 FQNNGV. CDR3 loop: CASTGQGGNNEQFF. In nucleotides, the CDR3 is TGTGCCAGCACCGGCCAGGGAGGAAACAATGAGCAGTTCTTC.

The rearrangement uses TRBV28 and TRBJ1-2, with a weak D call TRBD1 (5 bases). V was trimmed by 3 bases and J by 7 bases, leaving 18 bases between them. The CDR3 length is 15 residues. Germline V gene sequence: CDR1 MDHEN, CDR2 SYDVKM. CDR3 loop: CASSFRSGTRVGYTF. CDR3 in DNA: TGTGCCAGCAGTTTTCGATCGGGGACGAGGGTTGGCTACACCTTC.